This T cell receptor (beta chain) stems from a study of cytomegalovirus exposure and HLA in healthy donors. The sample holds one count of this clone. CDR3 length: 15 amino acids. V trimming: 4 bases; J trimming: 1 base; junction bases outside the gene matches: 7. Looked up from germline, CDR1 is KGHSH and CDR2 is LQKENI. 13 Jbeta primers and 60 Vbeta primers were used for the PCR. The protocol was immunoSEQ multiplex PCR, while the TCRdb copy is restricted to in-frame clones and leaves out a portion. This sample carries some 84,000 clones, roughly 78% of them seen once, and the ten largest clones take roughly 2.5%.

The origin of this receptor is a male donor in good health and CMV-seropositive. This chain uses TRBV18 with TRBJ2-7; 7 bases fit TRBD2. Source material: PBMCs. The CDR3 sequence: CASSQLAQGSYEQYF. The DNA for the CDR3 is TGTGCCAGCTCACAACTAGCGCAAGGGTCCTACGAGCAGTACTTC. Full variable domain (remainder filled in from reference TRBV18 and TRBJ2-7): NAGVMQNPRHLVRRRGQEARLRCSPMKGHSHVYWYRQLPEEGLKFMVYLQKENIIDESGMPKERFSAEFPKEGPSILRIQQVVRGDSAAYFCASSQLAQGSYEQYFGPGTRLTVT.